These T cell receptor beta chains were read from a single sample in a study. One entry per CDR3 protein results from TCRdb running MiXCR on the 5' RACE reads. The repertoire consists of more than 45,000 distinct CDR3 sequences, with roughly 28% occurring once and the leading ten covering 3% to 4%. The sequencing sample was made of tumor-infiltrating memory CD4+ T cells sorted from the breast tumor. Receptor source: a female donor with breast cancer. CDR3s include the opening cysteine and the closing phenylalanine or tryptophan. Each record gives: J gene, clone size, V gene, D gene, CDR3 DNA, CDR3 protein. D genes are given only for firm matches. A row's size may be missing; if present it is once, few, many or a size class.

J gene: TRBJ1-4; clone size: NA; V gene: TRBV28; D gene: TRBD1; CDR3 DNA: TGTGCCAGCAGACGACAGGGGGCCGGTGAAAAACTGTTTTTT; CDR3 protein: CASRRQGAGEKLFF
J gene: TRBJ2-5; clone size: few; V gene: TRBV24-1; D gene: NA; CDR3 DNA: TGTGCCACCAGTGACTGGGACAACCAAGAGACCCAGTACTTC; CDR3 protein: CATSDWDNQETQYF
J gene: TRBJ1-5; clone size: NA; V gene: TRBV6-5; D gene: TRBD1; CDR3 DNA: TGTGCCAGCAGTTACGATTGGGACAGGGGGTCGACTCAGCATTTT; CDR3 protein: CASSYDWDRGSTQHF
J gene: TRBJ1-5; clone size: few; V gene: TRBV2; D gene: NA; CDR3 DNA: TGTGCCAGCAGTGGTCAGGCTGGTCAGCCCCAGCATTTT; CDR3 protein: CASSGQAGQPQHF
J gene: TRBJ1-2; clone size: few; V gene: TRBV7-9; D gene: TRBD1; CDR3 DNA: TGTGCCAGCAGCTTAGTCGCCAACAGGGGGCATGGCTACACCTTC; CDR3 protein: CASSLVANRGHGYTF
J gene: TRBJ2-7; clone size: few; V gene: TRBV5-1; D gene: NA; CDR3 DNA: TGCGCCAGCAGCCCAACTAGGGCTCCCTACGAGCAGTACTTC; CDR3 protein: CASSPTRAPYEQYF
J gene: TRBJ2-7; clone size: NA; V gene: TRBV20-1; D gene: NA; CDR3 DNA: TGCAGTGCGAGTATTCACCGGGACACCCCCCACGAGCAGTACTTC; CDR3 protein: CSASIHRDTPHEQYF
J gene: TRBJ1-2; clone size: NA; V gene: TRBV19; D gene: NA; CDR3 DNA: TGTGCCAGTAGTACCCAAACAGGGTATGTGATGCTGGTTGATGGCTACACCTTC; CDR3 protein: CASSTQTGYVMLVDGYTF
J gene: TRBJ2-5; clone size: NA; V gene: TRBV28; D gene: NA; CDR3 DNA: TGTGCCAGCAGTTCTGGAGGAGAGGGAGGAGAGACCCAGTACTTC; CDR3 protein: CASSSGGEGGETQYF
J gene: TRBJ2-1; clone size: few; V gene: TRBV9; D gene: TRBD2; CDR3 DNA: TGTGCCAGCGGGCGACGGGGGAGGGATGACAATGAGCAGTTCTTC; CDR3 protein: CASGRRGRDDNEQFF
J gene: TRBJ1-1; clone size: medium-sized; V gene: TRBV7-3; D gene: NA; CDR3 DNA: TGTGCCAGCAGCAAACAGGGGAACACTGAAGCTTTCTTT; CDR3 protein: CASSKQGNTEAFF
J gene: TRBJ2-3; clone size: NA; V gene: TRBV6-2/TRBV6-3; D gene: NA; CDR3 DNA: TGTGCCACCCTTGACCCGGGACCTCGGACGCAGTATTTT; CDR3 protein: CATLDPGPRTQYF
J gene: TRBJ1-5; clone size: many; V gene: TRBV6-1; D gene: NA; CDR3 DNA: TGTGCCAGCCGGCCATCGGGGGAGGACCAGCCCCAGCATTTT; CDR3 protein: CASRPSGEDQPQHF
J gene: TRBJ1-5; clone size: many; V gene: TRBV6-6; D gene: NA; CDR3 DNA: TGTGCCAGCACCAAGGTGACTAGCAATCAGCCCCAGCATTTT; CDR3 protein: CASTKVTSNQPQHF
J gene: TRBJ2-7; clone size: few; V gene: TRBV20-1; D gene: TRBD1; CDR3 DNA: TGCAGTGCTAGCCCGCTAAGGGGACAGGCCTACGAGCAGTACTTC; CDR3 protein: CSASPLRGQAYEQYF
J gene: TRBJ2-6; clone size: NA; V gene: TRBV11-2; D gene: NA; CDR3 DNA: TGTGCCAGCAGCTTTAAAACCGGGGCCAACGTCCTGACTTTC; CDR3 protein: CASSFKTGANVLTF
J gene: TRBJ2-3; clone size: many; V gene: TRBV6-6; D gene: TRBD1; CDR3 DNA: TGTGCCAGCAGCTTGACAGGGGCTACAGATACGCAGTATTTT; CDR3 protein: CASSLTGATDTQYF
J gene: TRBJ1-2; clone size: NA; V gene: TRBV6-2/TRBV6-3; D gene: NA; CDR3 DNA: TGTGCCAGCAGTTGGGACACGACCAACTATGGCTACACCTTC; CDR3 protein: CASSWDTTNYGYTF
J gene: TRBJ2-2; clone size: few; V gene: TRBV10-3; D gene: NA; CDR3 DNA: TGTGCCATCAGCGAGAACACCGGGGAGCTGTTTTTT; CDR3 protein: CAISENTGELFF
J gene: TRBJ2-3; clone size: NA; V gene: TRBV9; D gene: NA; CDR3 DNA: TGTGCCAGCAGCGTAGATGTCCTCGGGGCAGATACGCAGTATTTT; CDR3 protein: CASSVDVLGADTQYF
J gene: TRBJ1-6; clone size: few; V gene: TRBV5-1; D gene: NA; CDR3 DNA: TGCGCCAGCAGCGAGGATGGGACGTTGGAATCACCCCTCCACTTT; CDR3 protein: CASSEDGTLESPLHF
J gene: TRBJ1-6; clone size: NA; V gene: TRBV20-1; D gene: NA; CDR3 DNA: TGCAGTGCTACCGGGACTAAGGATTCACCCCTCCACTTT; CDR3 protein: CSATGTKDSPLHF
J gene: TRBJ1-6; clone size: NA; V gene: TRBV7-9; D gene: NA; CDR3 DNA: TGTGCCAGCAGCTTAGTAGGGCAGGGGAAGTCACCCCTCCACTTT; CDR3 protein: CASSLVGQGKSPLHF
J gene: TRBJ2-7; clone size: NA; V gene: TRBV21-1; D gene: NA; CDR3 DNA: TGTGCCAGCAGCAAAGCCCGGGGGGGGTCTACTGCCTACGAGCAGTACTTC; CDR3 protein: CASSKARGGSTAYEQYF
J gene: TRBJ2-6; clone size: NA; V gene: TRBV5-1; D gene: NA; CDR3 DNA: TGCGCCAGCAGCTTGGACAGCTCTGGGGCCAACGTCCTGACTTTC; CDR3 protein: CASSLDSSGANVLTF
J gene: TRBJ2-1; clone size: NA; V gene: TRBV5-1; D gene: TRBD2; CDR3 DNA: TGCGCCAGCAGCATAGCTAGCGGGAGTTTGAATGAGCAGTTCTTC; CDR3 protein: CASSIASGSLNEQFF
J gene: TRBJ1-2; clone size: NA; V gene: TRBV7-9; D gene: TRBD1; CDR3 DNA: TGTGCCAGCAGCGGGGGACAGGGTGGCTATGGCTACACCTTC; CDR3 protein: CASSGGQGGYGYTF
J gene: TRBJ1-2; clone size: few; V gene: TRBV5-1; D gene: NA; CDR3 DNA: TGCGCCAGCAGCCTCTCGGTGGCAGTCTATGGCTACACCTTC; CDR3 protein: CASSLSVAVYGYTF
J gene: TRBJ2-5; clone size: NA; V gene: TRBV7-3; D gene: NA; CDR3 DNA: TGTGCCAGCAGCTTATTTATCCCGTTTTGCCAAGAGACCCAGTACTTC; CDR3 protein: CASSLFIPFCQETQYF
J gene: TRBJ2-7; clone size: many; V gene: TRBV28; D gene: NA; CDR3 DNA: TGTGCCAGCAGTAGTCCTTTGGGTAGGGGCTCCTACGAGCAGTACTTC; CDR3 protein: CASSSPLGRGSYEQYF
J gene: TRBJ2-1; clone size: few; V gene: TRBV3-1; D gene: NA; CDR3 DNA: TGTGCCAGCAGCCAGGGGAGGAACAATGAGCAGTTCTTC; CDR3 protein: CASSQGRNNEQFF
J gene: TRBJ1-5; clone size: many; V gene: TRBV4-2; D gene: NA; CDR3 DNA: TGTGCCAGCAGCCGCCAGGGTGGAAGCAATCAGCCCCAGCATTTT; CDR3 protein: CASSRQGGSNQPQHF
J gene: TRBJ1-5; clone size: many; V gene: TRBV7-8; D gene: TRBD1; CDR3 DNA: TGTGCCAGCAGGGAGTCAGGGGGCATCAATCAGCCCCAGCATTTT; CDR3 protein: CASRESGGINQPQHF
J gene: TRBJ1-2; clone size: NA; V gene: TRBV29-1; D gene: NA; CDR3 DNA: TGCAGCGTTGAGTCAGGACACCGCTACACCTTC; CDR3 protein: CSVESGHRYTF
J gene: TRBJ2-1; clone size: NA; V gene: TRBV2; D gene: NA; CDR3 DNA: TGTGCCAGCAGTGAAGCTCGCTACAATGAGCAGTTCTTC; CDR3 protein: CASSEARYNEQFF
J gene: TRBJ2-5; clone size: NA; V gene: TRBV29-1; D gene: TRBD2; CDR3 DNA: TGCAGCGTTGAAGCACCATTGGGGGGGAGGGAGACCCAGTACTTC; CDR3 protein: CSVEAPLGGRETQYF
J gene: TRBJ1-1; clone size: few; V gene: TRBV9; D gene: NA; CDR3 DNA: TGTGCCAGCAGCGTAGGCGGAATGAACACTGAAGCTTTCTTT; CDR3 protein: CASSVGGMNTEAFF
J gene: TRBJ1-2; clone size: few; V gene: TRBV9; D gene: NA; CDR3 DNA: TGTGCCAGCAGCGACGGGGGAGGCTACACCTTC; CDR3 protein: CASSDGGGYTF
J gene: TRBJ2-1; clone size: NA; V gene: TRBV10-3; D gene: NA; CDR3 DNA: TGTGCCATCAGTGAGCAGGGAACCGACGATGAGCAGTTCTTC; CDR3 protein: CAISEQGTDDEQFF
J gene: TRBJ2-6; clone size: NA; V gene: TRBV12-5; D gene: NA; CDR3 DNA: TGTGCTAGTGGTCTGCACACAGGGTTGGACTCTGGGGCCAACGTCCTGACTTTC; CDR3 protein: CASGLHTGLDSGANVLTF
J gene: TRBJ1-6; clone size: few; V gene: TRBV2; D gene: TRBD1; CDR3 DNA: TGTGCCAGCAGGGAGCTTACAGGGGAGAATTCACCCCTCCACTTT; CDR3 protein: CASRELTGENSPLHF
J gene: TRBJ2-2; clone size: few; V gene: TRBV7-2; D gene: NA; CDR3 DNA: TGTGCCAGCAGCTTAGTACTTCAGGGCGGGGAGCTGTTTTTT; CDR3 protein: CASSLVLQGGELFF